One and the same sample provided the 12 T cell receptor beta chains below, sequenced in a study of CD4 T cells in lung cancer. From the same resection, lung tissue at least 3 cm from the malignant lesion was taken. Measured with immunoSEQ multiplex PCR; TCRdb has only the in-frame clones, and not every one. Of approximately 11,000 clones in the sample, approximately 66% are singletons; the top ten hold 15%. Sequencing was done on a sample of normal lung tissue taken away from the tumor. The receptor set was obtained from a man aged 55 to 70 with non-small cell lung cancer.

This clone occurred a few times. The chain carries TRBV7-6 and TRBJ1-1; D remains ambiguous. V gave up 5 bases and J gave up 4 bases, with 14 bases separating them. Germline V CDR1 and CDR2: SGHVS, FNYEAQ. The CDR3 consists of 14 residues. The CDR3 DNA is TGTGCCAGCAGCCCAAACGGCGGTGCCACTGAAGCTTTCTTT. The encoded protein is CASSPNGGATEAFF.

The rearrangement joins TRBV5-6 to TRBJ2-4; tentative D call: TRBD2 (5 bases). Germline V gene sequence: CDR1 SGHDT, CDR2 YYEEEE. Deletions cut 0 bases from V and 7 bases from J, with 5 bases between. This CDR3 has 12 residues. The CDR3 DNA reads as TGTGCCAGCAGCTTGGGGACTAACATTCAGTACTTC. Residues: CASSLGTNIQYF.

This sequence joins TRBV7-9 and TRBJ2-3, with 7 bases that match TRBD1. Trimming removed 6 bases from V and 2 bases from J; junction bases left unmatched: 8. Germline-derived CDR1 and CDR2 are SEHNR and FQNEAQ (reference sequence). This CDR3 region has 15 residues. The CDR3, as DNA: TGTGCCAGCAGGACCGGGACAGTGATCACAGATACGCAGTATTTT. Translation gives CASRTGTVITDTQYF.

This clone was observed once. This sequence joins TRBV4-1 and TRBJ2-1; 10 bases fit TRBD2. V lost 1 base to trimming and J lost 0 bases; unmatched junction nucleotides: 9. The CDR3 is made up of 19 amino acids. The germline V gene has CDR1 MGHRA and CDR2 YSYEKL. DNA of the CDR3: TGCGCCAGCAGCCAAGGTGGGCTAGCGGGAGAGGGCTCCTACAATGAGCAGTTCTTC. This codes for CASSQGGLAGEGSYNEQFF.

The CDR3 coding sequence is TGTGCCAGCAGCTTTACCGGGACTAGCGAGAGTAAGCAGTTCTTC. Translating gives CASSFTGTSESKQFF. V gene TRBV7-3 combines with J gene TRBJ2-1; 10 bases line up with TRBD2. V dropped 3 bases and J dropped 11; count of bases not matched to a gene: 10. The germline V gene encodes CDR1 SGHTA and CDR2 FQGTGA. CDR3 size: 15 residues.

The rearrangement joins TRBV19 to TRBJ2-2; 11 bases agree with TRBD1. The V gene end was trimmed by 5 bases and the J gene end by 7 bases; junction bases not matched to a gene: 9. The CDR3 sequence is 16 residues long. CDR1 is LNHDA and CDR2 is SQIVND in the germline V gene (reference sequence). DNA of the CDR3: TGTGCCAGTAGTTCAAGGGGACAGGGGGTTGTCGGGGAGCTGTTTTTT. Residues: CASSSRGQGVVGELFF. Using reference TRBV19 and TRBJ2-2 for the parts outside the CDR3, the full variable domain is DGGITQSPKYLFRKEGQNVTLSCEQNLNHDAMYWYRQDPGQGLRLIYYSQIVNDFQKGDIAEGYSVSREKKESFPLTVTSAQKNPTAFYLCASSSRGQGVVGELFFGEGSRLTVL.

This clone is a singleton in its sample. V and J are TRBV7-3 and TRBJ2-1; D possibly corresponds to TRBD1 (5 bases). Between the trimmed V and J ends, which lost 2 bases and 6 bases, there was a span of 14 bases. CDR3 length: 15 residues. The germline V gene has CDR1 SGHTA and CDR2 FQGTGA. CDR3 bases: TGTGCCAGCAGCTTAGGGCCGGCCCAGGGCAATGAGCAGTTCTTC. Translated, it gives CASSLGPAQGNEQFF.

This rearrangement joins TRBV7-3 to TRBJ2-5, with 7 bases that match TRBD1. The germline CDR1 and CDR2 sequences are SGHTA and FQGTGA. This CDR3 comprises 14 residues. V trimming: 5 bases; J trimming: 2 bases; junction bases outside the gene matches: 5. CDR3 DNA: TGTGCCAGCAGCATAGACAGGGTTCAAGAGACCCAGTACTTC. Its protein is CASSIDRVQETQYF.

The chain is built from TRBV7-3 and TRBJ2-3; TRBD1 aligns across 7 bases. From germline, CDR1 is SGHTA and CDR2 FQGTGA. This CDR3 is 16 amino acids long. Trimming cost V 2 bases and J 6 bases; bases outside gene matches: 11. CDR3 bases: TGTGCCAGCAGCTTAGGCACACAGGGGCTATCGGATACGCAGTATTTT. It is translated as CASSLGTQGLSDTQYF.

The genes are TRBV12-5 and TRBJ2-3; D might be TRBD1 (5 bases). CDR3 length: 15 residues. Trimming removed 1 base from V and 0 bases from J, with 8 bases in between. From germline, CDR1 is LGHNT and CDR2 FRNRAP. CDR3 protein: CASGLGQTSTDTQYF. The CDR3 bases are TGTGCTAGTGGTTTGGGACAGACTAGCACAGATACGCAGTATTTT.

CDR3 sequence: CASSLGQGVYEQYF. DNA for the CDR3: TGTGCCAGCAGCCTGGGACAGGGAGTTTACGAGCAGTACTTC. J is TRBJ2-7 and V is TRBV7-2; 9 bases align to TRBD1. The CDR3 has 14 amino acids. The germline CDR1 and CDR2 sequences are SGHTA and FQGNSA. J lost 4 bases, V lost 5 bases, and 6 bases had no gene match. Drawing the rest from reference TRBV7-2 and TRBJ2-7, the complete variable domain is GAGVSQSPSNKVTEKGKDVELRCDPISGHTALYWYRQSLGQGLEFLIYFQGNSAPDKSGLPSDRFSAERTGGSVSTLTIQRTQQEDSAVYLCASSLGQGVYEQYFGPGTRLTVT.

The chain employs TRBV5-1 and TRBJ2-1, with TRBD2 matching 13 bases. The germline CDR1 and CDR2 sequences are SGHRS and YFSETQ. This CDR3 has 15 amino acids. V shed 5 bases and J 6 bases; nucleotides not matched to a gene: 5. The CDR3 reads CASRIGTSGTNEQFF. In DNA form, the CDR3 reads TGCGCCAGCAGAATCGGGACTAGCGGGACCAATGAGCAGTTCTTC.